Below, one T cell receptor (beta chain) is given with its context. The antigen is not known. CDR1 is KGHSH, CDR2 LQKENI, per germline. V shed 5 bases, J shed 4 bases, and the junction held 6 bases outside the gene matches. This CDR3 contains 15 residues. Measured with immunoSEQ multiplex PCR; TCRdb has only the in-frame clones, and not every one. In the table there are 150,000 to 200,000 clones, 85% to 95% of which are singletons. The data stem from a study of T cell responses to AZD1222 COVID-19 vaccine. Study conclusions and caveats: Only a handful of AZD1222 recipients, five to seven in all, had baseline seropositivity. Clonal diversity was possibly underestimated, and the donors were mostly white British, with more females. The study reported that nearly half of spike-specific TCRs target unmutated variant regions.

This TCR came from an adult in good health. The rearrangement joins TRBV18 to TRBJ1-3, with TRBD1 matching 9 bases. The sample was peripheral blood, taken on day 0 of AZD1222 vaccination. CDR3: CASSSGTGSGNTIYF. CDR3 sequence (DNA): TGTGCCAGCTCATCCGGGACAGGGTCAGGAAACACCATATATTTT.